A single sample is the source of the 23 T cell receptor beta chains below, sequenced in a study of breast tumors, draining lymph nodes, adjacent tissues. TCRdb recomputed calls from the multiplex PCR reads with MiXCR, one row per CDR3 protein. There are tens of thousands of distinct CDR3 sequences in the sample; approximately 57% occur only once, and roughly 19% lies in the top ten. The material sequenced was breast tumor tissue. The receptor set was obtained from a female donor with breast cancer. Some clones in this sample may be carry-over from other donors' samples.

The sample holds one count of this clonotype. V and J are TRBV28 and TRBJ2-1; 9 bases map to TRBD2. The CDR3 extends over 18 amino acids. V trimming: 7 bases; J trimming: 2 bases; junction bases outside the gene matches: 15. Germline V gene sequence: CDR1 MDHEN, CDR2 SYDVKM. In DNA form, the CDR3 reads TGTGCCAGCACGGTTGCTAGCGGGACCGACGCCCCCTACAATGAGCAGTTCTTC. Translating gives CASTVASGTDAPYNEQFF.

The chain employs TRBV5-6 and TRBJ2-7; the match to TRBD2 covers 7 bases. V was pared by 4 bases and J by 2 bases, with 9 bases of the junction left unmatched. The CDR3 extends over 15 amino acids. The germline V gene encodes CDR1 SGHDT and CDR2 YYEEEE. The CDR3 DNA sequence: TGTGCCAGCAGCCGTGTTGGGGAGGGCCCCTACGAGCAGTACTTC. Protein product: CASSRVGEGPYEQYF. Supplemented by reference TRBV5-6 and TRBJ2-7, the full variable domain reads DAGVTQSPTHLIKTRGQQVTLRCSPKSGHDTVSWYQQALGQGPQFIFQYYEEEERQRGNFPDRFSGHQFPNYSSELNVNALLLGDSALYLCASSRVGEGPYEQYFGPGTRLTVT.

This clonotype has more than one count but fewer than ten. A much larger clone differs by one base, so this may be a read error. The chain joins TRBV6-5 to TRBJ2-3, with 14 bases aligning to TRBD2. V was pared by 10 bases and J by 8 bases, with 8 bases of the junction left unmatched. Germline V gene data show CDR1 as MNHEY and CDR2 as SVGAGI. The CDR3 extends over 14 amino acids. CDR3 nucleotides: TGTGCCACTACCCCTGGACTAGCGGGAGGTACGCAGTATTTT. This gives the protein CATTPGLAGGTQYF.

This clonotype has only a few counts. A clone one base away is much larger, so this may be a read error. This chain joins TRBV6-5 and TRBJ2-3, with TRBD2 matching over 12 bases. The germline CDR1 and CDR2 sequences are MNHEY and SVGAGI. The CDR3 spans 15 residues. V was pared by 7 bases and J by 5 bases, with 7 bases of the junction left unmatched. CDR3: CASTRLAGDLDTQYF. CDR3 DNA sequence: TGTGCCAGCACGCGACTAGCGGGAGACTTAGATACGCAGTATTTT.

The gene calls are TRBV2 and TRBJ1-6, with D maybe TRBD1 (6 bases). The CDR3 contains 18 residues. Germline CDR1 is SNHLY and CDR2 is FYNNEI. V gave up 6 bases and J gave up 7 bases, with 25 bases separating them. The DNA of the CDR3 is TGTGCCAGCAGCACCGGGCCTAGGTCTCCCACAGGGAATTCACCCCTCCACTTT. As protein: CASSTGPRSPTGNSPLHF.

This chain's CDR3 is CASKTRDSGYTF. The CDR3 DNA is TGTGCCAGCAAGACAAGGGACAGCGGCTACACCTTC. The genes are TRBV2 and TRBJ1-2, with 7 bases fitting TRBD1. Losses at the gene ends were 7 bases for V and 8 bases for J; bases not matched to a gene: 7. Germline-derived CDR1 and CDR2 are SNHLY and FYNNEI. The CDR3 sequence is 12 residues long.

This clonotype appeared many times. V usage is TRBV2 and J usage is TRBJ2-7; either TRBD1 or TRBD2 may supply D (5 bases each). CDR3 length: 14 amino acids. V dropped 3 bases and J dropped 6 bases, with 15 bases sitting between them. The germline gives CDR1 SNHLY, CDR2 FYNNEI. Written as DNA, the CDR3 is TGTGCCAGCAGTGATCAGGGACCGGCGGGCGAGCAGTACTTC. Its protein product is CASSDQGPAGEQYF. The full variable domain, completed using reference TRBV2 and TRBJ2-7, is EPEVTQTPSHQVTQMGQEVILRCVPISNHLYFYWYRQILGQKVEFLVSFYNNEISEKSEIFDDQFSVERPDGSNFTLKIRSTKLEDSAMYFCASSDQGPAGEQYFGPGTRLTVT.

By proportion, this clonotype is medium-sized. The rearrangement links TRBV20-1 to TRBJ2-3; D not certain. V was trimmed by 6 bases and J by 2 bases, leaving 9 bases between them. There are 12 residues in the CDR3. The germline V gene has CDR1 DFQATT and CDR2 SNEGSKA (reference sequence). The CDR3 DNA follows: TGCAGTGCCGTGGGCCCCACAGATACGCAGTATTTT. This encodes CSAVGPTDTQYF.

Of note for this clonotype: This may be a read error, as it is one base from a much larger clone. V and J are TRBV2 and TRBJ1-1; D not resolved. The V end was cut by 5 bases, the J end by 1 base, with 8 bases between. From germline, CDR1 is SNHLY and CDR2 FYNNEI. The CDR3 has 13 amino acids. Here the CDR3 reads CASSRPGNTEAFF. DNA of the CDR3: TGTGCCAGCAGTCGTCCAGGGAACACTGAAGCTTTCTTT. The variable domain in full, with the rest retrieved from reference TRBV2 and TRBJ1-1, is EPEVTQTPSHQVTQMGQEVILRCVPISNHLYFYWYRQILGQKVEFLVSFYNNEISEKSEIFDDQFSVERPDGSNFTLKIRSTKLEDSAMYFCASSRPGNTEAFFGQGTRLTVV.

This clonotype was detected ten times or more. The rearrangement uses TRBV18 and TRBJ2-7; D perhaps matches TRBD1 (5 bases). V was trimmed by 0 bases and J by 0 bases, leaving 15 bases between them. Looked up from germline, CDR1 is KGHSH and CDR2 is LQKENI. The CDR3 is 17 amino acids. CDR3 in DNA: TGTGCCAGCTCACCACCGTCATCTGGGGCCCACTCCTACGAGCAGTACTTC. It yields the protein CASSPPSSGAHSYEQYF.

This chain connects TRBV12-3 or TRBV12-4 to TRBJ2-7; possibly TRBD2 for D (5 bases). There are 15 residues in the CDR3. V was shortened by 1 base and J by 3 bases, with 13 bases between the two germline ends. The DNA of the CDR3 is TGTGCCAGCAGTTTAGGAATAGGAGGTTTCTACGAGCAGTACTTC. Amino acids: CASSLGIGGFYEQYF.

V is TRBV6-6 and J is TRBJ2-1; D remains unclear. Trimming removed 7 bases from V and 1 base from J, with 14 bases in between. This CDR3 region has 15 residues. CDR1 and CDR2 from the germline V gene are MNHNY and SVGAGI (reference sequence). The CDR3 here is CASTVRVDSYNEQFF. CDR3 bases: TGTGCCAGCACTGTTAGGGTAGATTCCTACAATGAGCAGTTCTTC.

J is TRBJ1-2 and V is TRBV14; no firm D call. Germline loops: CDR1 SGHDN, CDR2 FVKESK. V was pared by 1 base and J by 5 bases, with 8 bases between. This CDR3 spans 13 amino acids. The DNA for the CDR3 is TGTGCCAGCAGCCAAGGATTCTATTATGGCTACACCTTC. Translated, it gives CASSQGFYYGYTF. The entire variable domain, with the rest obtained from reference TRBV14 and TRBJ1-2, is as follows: EAGVTQFPSHSVIEKGQTVTLRCDPISGHDNLYWYRRVMGKEIKFLLHFVKESKQDESGMPNNRFLAERTGGTYSTLKVQPAELEDSGVYFCASSQGFYYGYTFGSGTRLTVV.

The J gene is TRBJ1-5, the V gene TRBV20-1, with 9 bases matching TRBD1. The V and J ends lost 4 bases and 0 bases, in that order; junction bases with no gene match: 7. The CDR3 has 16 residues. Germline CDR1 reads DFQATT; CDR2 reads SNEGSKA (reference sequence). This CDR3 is CSAKGQGSYSNQPQHF. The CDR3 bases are TGCAGTGCTAAGGGACAGGGTAGTTATAGCAATCAGCCCCAGCATTTT.

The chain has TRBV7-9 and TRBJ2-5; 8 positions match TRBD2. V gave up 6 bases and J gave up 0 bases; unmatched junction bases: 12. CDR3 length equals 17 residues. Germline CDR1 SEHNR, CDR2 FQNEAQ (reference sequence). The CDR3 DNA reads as TGTGCCAGCAGTGCGGGGCTAGCGGGCCGTGACCAAGAGACCCAGTACTTC. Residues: CASSAGLAGRDQETQYF.

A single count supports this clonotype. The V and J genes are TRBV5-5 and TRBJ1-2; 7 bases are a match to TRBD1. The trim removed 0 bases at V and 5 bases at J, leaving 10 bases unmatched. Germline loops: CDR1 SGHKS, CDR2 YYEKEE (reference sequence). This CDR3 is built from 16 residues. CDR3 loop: CASSLEFLGRGYGYTF. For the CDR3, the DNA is TGTGCCAGCAGCTTGGAATTTTTGGGCAGGGGGTATGGCTACACCTTC.

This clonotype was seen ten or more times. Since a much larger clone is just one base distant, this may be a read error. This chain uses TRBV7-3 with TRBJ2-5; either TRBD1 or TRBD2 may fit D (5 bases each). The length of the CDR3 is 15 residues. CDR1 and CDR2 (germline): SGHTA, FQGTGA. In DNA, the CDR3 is TGTGCCAGCAGCTTGAGGGGACGTCAGGGTGAGACCCAGCACTTC. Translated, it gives CASSLRGRQGETQHF.

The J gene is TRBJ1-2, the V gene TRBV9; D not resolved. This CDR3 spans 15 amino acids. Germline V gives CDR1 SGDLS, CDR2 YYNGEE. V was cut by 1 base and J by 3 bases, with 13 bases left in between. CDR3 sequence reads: CASSVSSDTYYGYTF. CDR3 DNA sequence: TGTGCCAGCAGCGTATCCTCTGACACATACTATGGCTACACCTTC.

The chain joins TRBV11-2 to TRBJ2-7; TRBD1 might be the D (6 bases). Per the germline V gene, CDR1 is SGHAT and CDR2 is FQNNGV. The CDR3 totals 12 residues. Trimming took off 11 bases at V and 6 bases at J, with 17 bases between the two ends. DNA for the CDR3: TGTGCCCCGGACGACAGGAAAGTCGAGCAGTACTTC. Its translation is CAPDDRKVEQYF.

CDR3 sequence (DNA): TGCAGTGCTAGACGGGCCAGCTGGTTCAATGAGCAGTTCTTC. Protein sequence: CSARRASWFNEQFF. The chain employs TRBV20-1 and TRBJ2-1; D is ambiguous. The CDR3 runs 14 residues. Trimming removed 2 bases from V and 6 bases from J, with 14 bases in between. The germline CDR1 and CDR2 sequences are DFQATT and SNEGSKA (reference sequence).

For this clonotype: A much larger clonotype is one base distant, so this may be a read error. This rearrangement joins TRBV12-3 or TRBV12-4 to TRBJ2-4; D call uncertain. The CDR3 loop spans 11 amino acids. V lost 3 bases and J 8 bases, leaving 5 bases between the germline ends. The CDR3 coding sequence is TGTGCCAGCAGTTTCGAGGACATTCAGTACTTC. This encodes CASSFEDIQYF.

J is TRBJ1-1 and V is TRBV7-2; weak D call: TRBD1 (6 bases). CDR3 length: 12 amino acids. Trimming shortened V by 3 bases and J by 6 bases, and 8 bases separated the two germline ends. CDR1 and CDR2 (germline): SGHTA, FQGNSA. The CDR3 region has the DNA TGTGCCAGCAGCTTCGACAGGTCTGAAGCTTTCTTT. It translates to CASSFDRSEAFF.

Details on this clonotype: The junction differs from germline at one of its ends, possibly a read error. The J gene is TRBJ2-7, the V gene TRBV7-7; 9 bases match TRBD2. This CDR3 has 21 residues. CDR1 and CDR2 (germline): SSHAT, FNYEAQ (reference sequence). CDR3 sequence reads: CASTTGTSRAGLLWGSYEQYF. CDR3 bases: TGTGCTAGCACCACCGGGACTAGCAGGGCGGGGCTTCTCTGGGGTTCCTACGAGCAGTACTTC.